A single sample gave rise to the 12 T cell receptor beta chains below, sequenced in a study of CD8 T cells in ankylosing spondylitis. TCRdb ran MiXCR on the 5' RACE reads and lists one entry per CDR3 protein. Of about 160,000 distinct CDR3 sequences in the sample, 15% to 20% are singletons; the top ten hold roughly 8%. Sequenced material: blood, either unsorted or a sorted T cell fraction (not recorded which). Receptors were obtained from a male donor with ankylosing spondylitis or in good health (not recorded which).

This clonotype was seen repeatedly, ten times or more. This chain connects TRBV12-3 or TRBV12-4 to TRBJ1-2; tentative D call: TRBD1 (5 bases). V gave up 6 bases and J gave up 8 bases, with 28 bases separating them. This CDR3 region has 17 residues. CDR3 in amino acids: CASRSTFGPGTPGGYTF. CDR3 DNA: TGTGCCAGCAGATCCACCTTTGGGCCCGGGACTCCTGGGGGCTACACCTTC.

This clonotype was observed a handful of times. The chain uses TRBV7-8 and TRBJ1-5, with 7 positions matching TRBD1. This CDR3 contains 16 residues. The germline V gene encodes CDR1 SGHVS and CDR2 FQNEAQ. V lost 2 bases and J lost 0; bases outside the gene matches: 4. CDR3 protein: CASSLRQGGSNQPQHF. The DNA for the CDR3 is TGTGCCAGCAGCTTACGACAGGGAGGTAGCAATCAGCCCCAGCATTTT.

This clonotype was recorded at least ten times. V gene TRBV12-3 or TRBV12-4 combines with J gene TRBJ2-3, with unresolved D. The CDR3 runs 17 residues. The V end lost 2 bases, the J end lost 0 bases, and 15 bases lay between the germline ends. CDR3 loop: CASSLSSDWNSTDTQYF. The CDR3 DNA sequence: TGTGCCAGCAGTTTAAGTTCGGATTGGAATAGCACAGATACGCAGTATTTT.

This clonotype turned up a few times. The chain links TRBV29-1 to TRBJ1-3; D unresolved. V lost 0 bases and J 0 bases, leaving 6 bases between the germline ends. Germline CDR1 SQVTM, CDR2 ANQGSEA. This CDR3 has 14 amino acids. CDR3 nucleotides: TGCAGCGTTGAAGACGTTTCCTCTGGAAACACCATATATTTT. Protein product: CSVEDVSSGNTIYF.

CDR3: CASRSFGTGDSPLHF. The CDR3 coding sequence is TGTGCCAGCAGGTCATTCGGGACAGGCGATTCACCCCTCCACTTT. This chain connects TRBV6-6 to TRBJ1-6; 8 bases fit TRBD1. CDR1 MNHNY and CDR2 SVGAGI come from the germline V gene (reference sequence). With V trimmed by 6 bases and J by 8 bases, 9 bases remained unmatched. The CDR3 is made up of 15 amino acids.

This chain joins TRBV2 and TRBJ2-1; D remains unclear. CDR3 length: 15 residues. The ends were cut back, 4 bases at V and 0 bases at J, with 10 bases in the middle. The germline CDR1 and CDR2 sequences are SNHLY and FYNNEI. CDR3 amino acids: CASSVGEASYNEQFF. CDR3 DNA: TGTGCCAGCAGTGTGGGCGAGGCCTCCTACAATGAGCAGTTCTTC.

This clonotype was seen repeatedly, ten times or more. The chain employs TRBV4-1 and TRBJ1-5; 9 nucleotides agree with TRBD1. This CDR3 contains 18 residues. Germline trimming cut 4 bases from V and 1 base from J; bases unmatched to any gene: 11. Germline values: CDR1 MGHRA, CDR2 YSYEKL. The CDR3 protein is CASSPTGQGSRSNQPQHF. The CDR3 bases are TGCGCCAGCAGCCCTACGGGACAGGGAAGTCGGAGCAATCAGCCCCAGCATTTT.

This clonotype was counted many times. The chain joins TRBV5-1 to TRBJ1-1; 7 nucleotides align to TRBD1. CDR1 and CDR2 from the germline V gene are SGHRS and YFSETQ. The CDR3 is 15 amino acids. J was trimmed by 1 base and V by 0 bases; bases with no gene match: 3. The CDR3 region has the DNA TGCGCCAGCAGCTTGGGGACAGGCCCGAACACTGAAGCTTTCTTT. It encodes CASSLGTGPNTEAFF.

There are many counts of this clonotype. This chain connects TRBV6-1 to TRBJ2-1; TRBD1 might be the D (6 bases). This CDR3 comprises 16 residues. Deletions cut 0 bases from V and 7 bases from J, with 16 bases between. The germline CDR1 and CDR2 sequences are MNHNS and SASEGT. Here the CDR3 reads CASSEALGATRNEQFF. The CDR3 DNA reads TGTGCCAGCAGTGAAGCATTGGGGGCTACACGGAATGAGCAGTTCTTC.

This chain joins TRBV20-1 and TRBJ1-2; D gene uncertain. The V end lost 0 bases, the J end lost 2 bases, and 13 bases lay between the germline ends. The CDR3 extends over 15 amino acids. Germline lookup yields CDR1 DFQATT and CDR2 SNEGSKA (reference sequence). CDR3: CSARDLLERNYGYTF. For the CDR3, the DNA is TGCAGTGCTAGAGATCTCCTTGAGAGGAACTATGGCTACACCTTC.

This clonotype was detected ten times or more. The CDR3 region is CSASTLLSGYTDTQYF. The CDR3 region has the DNA TGCAGTGCTAGCACGCTTCTTAGCGGGTACACAGATACGCAGTATTTT. The genes are TRBV20-1 and TRBJ2-3; 7 nucleotides match TRBD2. The V gene's germline CDR1 is DFQATT and CDR2 SNEGSKA (reference sequence). V shed 3 bases and J 2 bases; nucleotides not matched to a gene: 11. The CDR3 is made up of 16 amino acids.

Only a few counts were recorded for this clonotype. V gene TRBV5-5 combines with J gene TRBJ1-5, with 8 positions matching TRBD1. Germline CDR1 reads SGHKS; CDR2 reads YYEKEE (reference sequence). This CDR3 region has 16 residues. J was trimmed by 7 bases and V by 1 base; bases with no gene match: 10. CDR3 in DNA: TGTGCCAGCAGCTTGAGAGCAGGGGGCACGCAACAGCCCCAGCATTTT. The encoded protein is CASSLRAGGTQQPQHF.